This is a list of T cell receptor beta chains from one sample in a study of cytotoxic CD8 clonotypes in ibrutinib-treated CLL. Profiled with immunoSEQ multiplex PCR; TCRdb holds only in-frame clones, not every one. The sample carries over 95,000 clones, 58% recorded once. Sequencing used PBMCs, obtained after 24 months of ibrutinib treatment. The receptors derive from a human donor with chronic lymphocytic leukemia. CDR3s include the opening cysteine and the closing phenylalanine or tryptophan. The D gene is left open where the match is weak. Not every row has a clone size; where given, it reads once, few, many or a size class.

J | V | length | D | size | DNA | CDR3
TRBJ1-2 | TRBV25-1 | 12 | - | few | TGTGCCAGCACCCCAGGGGACTATGGCTACACCTTC | CASTPGDYGYTF
TRBJ2-7 | TRBV6-6 | 12 | - | many | TGTGCCAGCACGGACTCGACCTACGAGCAGTACTTC | CASTDSTYEQYF
TRBJ1-2 | TRBV25-1 | 15 | - | - | TGTGCCAGCAGTGTCGGCGGGGTTTCCAACTATGGCTACACCTTC | CASSVGGVSNYGYTF
TRBJ2-7 | TRBV29-1 | 19 | TRBD1 | - | TGCAGCGTTGGAACTTCCGGGGACAGTCTTCTCCATAAGTCCTACGAGCAGTACTTC | CSVGTSGDSLLHKSYEQYF
TRBJ1-2 | TRBV19 | 14 | - | - | TGTGCCAGTAGTTACAGGGTTGGGAATGATGGCTACACCTTC | CASSYRVGNDGYTF
TRBJ2-1 | TRBV5-1 | 15 | TRBD2 | few | TGCGCCAGCAGCTTGAAGTCTAGCGGCTACAATGAGCAGTTCTTC | CASSLKSSGYNEQFF
TRBJ1-4 | TRBV2 | 15 | - | - | TGTGCCAGCAGGTTGACAGACCTATCTAATGAAAAACTGTTTTTT | CASRLTDLSNEKLFF
TRBJ2-2 | TRBV18 | 12 | - | - | TGTGCCAGCTCACCGATAGAAGGGGAGCTGTTTTTT | CASSPIEGELFF
TRBJ1-5 | TRBV18 | 15 | TRBD1 | - | TGTGCCAGCTCACAGGGACAGGGGACTAATCAGCCCCAGCATTTT | CASSQGQGTNQPQHF
TRBJ2-7 | TRBV7-3 | 15 | TRBD2 | - | TGTGCCAGCAGCTTTGCCGTGATAGCGGGGGGCGAGCAGTACTTC | CASSFAVIAGGEQYF
TRBJ2-5 | TRBV4-3 | 14 | - | few | TGCGCCAGCAGCCAAGGACAAGCTAAAGAGACCCAGTACTTC | CASSQGQAKETQYF
TRBJ1-5 | TRBV19 | 13 | - | - | TGTGCCAGTAGTATCCGCAGGGATCAGCCCCAGCATTTT | CASSIRRDQPQHF
TRBJ1-5 | TRBV7-2 | 15 | - | few | TGTGCCAGCAGCTTCTCCGAAGGGCCGCTTCAGCCCCAGCATTTT | CASSFSEGPLQPQHF
TRBJ2-1 | TRBV14 | 13 | - | - | TGTGCCAGCAGCCAAGATTGGGCGGATGAGCAGTTCTTC | CASSQDWADEQFF
TRBJ1-5 | TRBV30 | 13 | TRBD1 | few | TGTGCCTACCAGAGGACAGGGCACCAGCCCCAGCATTTT | CAYQRTGHQPQHF
TRBJ2-1 | TRBV30 | 15 | - | - | TGTGCCTGGAGCCAAAGGGTCAGCTCCTACAATGAGCAGTTCTTC | CAWSQRVSSYNEQFF
TRBJ1-6 | TRBV9 | 14 | - | - | TGTGCCAGCAGCCTTCGAGAGGGTAATTCACCCCTCCACTTT | CASSLREGNSPLHF
TRBJ1-1 | TRBV2 | 13 | - | - | TGTGCCAGCAGTGTGGGGGGGCCAACTGAAGCTTTCTTT | CASSVGGPTEAFF
TRBJ1-5 | TRBV28 | 12 | TRBD1 | few | TGTGCACAGGGGGTTAGCAATCAGCCCCAGCATTTT | CAQGVSNQPQHF
TRBJ1-4 | TRBV21-1 | 17 | - | - | TGTGCCAGCAGAAAGGAGATAGCTACAAGGGATAATGAAAAACTGTTTTTT | CASRKEIATRDNEKLFF
TRBJ2-7 | TRBV30 | 14 | - | - | TGTGCCTGGAGGGGCAGGGAACTACCCTACGAGCAGTACTTC | CAWRGRELPYEQYF
TRBJ2-2 | TRBV18 | 15 | TRBD1 | - | TGTGCCAGCTCAAAGGGACAGGGAAACACCGGGGAGCTGTTTTTT | CASSKGQGNTGELFF
TRBJ2-5 | TRBV6-6 | 11 | - | - | TGTGCCAGCGGTACAAGAGAGACCCAGTACTTC | CASGTRETQYF
TRBJ2-1 | TRBV9 | 17 | TRBD1 | - | TGTGCCAGCAGCGTAGGGACAGGGGGATACTCCTACAATGAGCAGTTCTTC | CASSVGTGGYSYNEQFF
TRBJ1-2 | TRBV30 | 13 | - | - | TGTGCCTGGAGTAACTCCGGGGGCCACGGCTACACCTTC | CAWSNSGGHGYTF
TRBJ2-5 | TRBV19 | 14 | - | - | - | CASTSGPGGETQYF
TRBJ2-7 | TRBV7-2 | 13 | TRBD1 | - | TGTGCCAGCAGCTCGGACAGGGCTTTCGAGCAGTACTTC | CASSSDRAFEQYF
TRBJ1-4 | TRBV30 | 12 | - | - | TGTGCCTGGAGTGCCAGGAATGAAAAACTGTTTTTT | CAWSARNEKLFF
TRBJ2-2 | TRBV19 | 18 | - | many | TGTGCCAGTAAATTGGAGGGTCGGGGCAAACTACTTTACCGGGGAGCTGTTTTT | CASKLEGRGKLLYRGAVF
TRBJ1-1 | TRBV5-6 | 13 | TRBD1 | - | TGTGCCAGCAGGGGACAGGGGGGAACTGAAGCTTTCTTT | CASRGQGGTEAFF
TRBJ2-3 | TRBV19 | 11 | - | - | TGTGCCAGTAGTGGACTGGATACGCAGTATTTT | CASSGLDTQYF
TRBJ1-2 | TRBV5-1 | 12 | - | - | TGCGCCAGCGGAGACAGTAACTATGGCTACACCTTC | CASGDSNYGYTF
TRBJ2-1 | TRBV7-2 | 11 | - | - | TGTGCCAGCACCGTGGGGAATGAGCAGTTCTTC | CASTVGNEQFF
TRBJ1-2 | TRBV7-8 | 14 | TRBD1 | - | TGTGCCAGCAGCCCCCGGACAGGGAACTATGGCTACACCTTC | CASSPRTGNYGYTF
TRBJ2-3 | TRBV7-2 | 16 | TRBD2 | once | TGTGCCAGCAGCACCCGACTAGCGGGGGGGCCGAGTACGCAGTATTTT | CASSTRLAGGPSTQYF